This T cell receptor beta chain stems from a study of cytomegalovirus exposure and HLA in healthy donors. This CDR3 contains 15 residues. CDR1 and CDR2 from the germline V gene are MNHNS and SASEGT. J gave up 3 bases and V 3 bases, and 4 bases lay outside the gene matches. PCR amplification relied on 60 Vbeta primers (plus 13 Jbeta primers). The method was immunoSEQ multiplex PCR; TCRdb's version includes in-frame clones alone and lacks a portion of them. The sample consists of around 150,000 clones, 70% to 75% of them appearing once. Study outcomes and limitations: An analysis done earlier found most TCR beta V segments productive about 87% or about 30% of the time.

Likely unrecorded immune exposures existed in these nominally healthy donors. This clone turned up a few times. The antigen is unknown. The clonotype originates from a man aged 18 to 29 in good health and CMV-seropositive. The chain joins TRBV6-1 to TRBJ2-1; 8 nucleotides match TRBD1. Sequencing was done on a sample of PBMCs. The CDR3 nucleotides are TGTGCCAGCAGTGATCCGGGACAGGACTACAATGAGCAGTTCTTC. It is translated as CASSDPGQDYNEQFF.